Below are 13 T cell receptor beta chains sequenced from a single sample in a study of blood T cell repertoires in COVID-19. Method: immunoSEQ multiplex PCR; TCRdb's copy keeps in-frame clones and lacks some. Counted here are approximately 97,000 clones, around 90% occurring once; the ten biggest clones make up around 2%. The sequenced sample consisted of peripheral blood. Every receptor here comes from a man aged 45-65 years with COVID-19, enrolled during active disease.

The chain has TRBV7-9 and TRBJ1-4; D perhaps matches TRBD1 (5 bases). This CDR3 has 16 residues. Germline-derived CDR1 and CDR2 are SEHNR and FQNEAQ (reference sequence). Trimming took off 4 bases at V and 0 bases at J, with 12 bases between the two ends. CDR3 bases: TGTGCCAGCAGCTCAAGACAGAAGGCAACTAATGAAAAACTGTTTTTT. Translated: CASSSRQKATNEKLFF.

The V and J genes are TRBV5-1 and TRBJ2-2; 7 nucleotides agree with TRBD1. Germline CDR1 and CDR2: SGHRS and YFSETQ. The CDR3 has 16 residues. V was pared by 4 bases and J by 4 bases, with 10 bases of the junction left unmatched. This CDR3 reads CASSATAAGGTGELFF. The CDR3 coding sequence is TGCGCCAGCAGCGCCACAGCAGCAGGGGGCACCGGGGAGCTGTTTTTT. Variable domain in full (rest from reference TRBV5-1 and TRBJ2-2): KAGVTQTPRYLIKTRGQQVTLSCSPISGHRSVSWYQQTPGQGLQFLFEYFSETQRNKGNFPGRFSGRQFSNSRSEMNVSTLELGDSALYLCASSATAAGGTGELFFGEGSRLTVL.

CDR3 loop: CASSLPGLQETQYF. In DNA, the CDR3 is TGTGCCAGCAGCCTACCGGGACTCCAAGAGACCCAGTACTTC. This chain joins TRBV11-2 and TRBJ2-5, with TRBD2 as a possible D gene (6 bases). V was cut by 5 bases and J by 1 base, with 11 bases left in between. The V gene's germline CDR1 is SGHAT and CDR2 FQNNGV. This CDR3 contains 14 residues.

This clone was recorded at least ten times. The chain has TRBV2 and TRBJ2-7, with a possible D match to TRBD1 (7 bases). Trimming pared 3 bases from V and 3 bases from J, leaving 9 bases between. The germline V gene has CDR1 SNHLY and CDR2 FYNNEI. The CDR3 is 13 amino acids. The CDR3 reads CASSERDSYEQYF. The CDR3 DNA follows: TGTGCCAGCAGTGAGCGGGACAGCTACGAGCAGTACTTC.

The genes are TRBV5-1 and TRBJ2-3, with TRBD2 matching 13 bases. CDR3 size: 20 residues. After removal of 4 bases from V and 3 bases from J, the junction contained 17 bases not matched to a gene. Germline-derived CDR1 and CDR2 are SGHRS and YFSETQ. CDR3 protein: CASSPDPVGTSGEQTDTQYF. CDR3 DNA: TGCGCCAGCAGCCCGGACCCGGTGGGGACTAGCGGGGAGCAGACAGATACGCAGTATTTT.

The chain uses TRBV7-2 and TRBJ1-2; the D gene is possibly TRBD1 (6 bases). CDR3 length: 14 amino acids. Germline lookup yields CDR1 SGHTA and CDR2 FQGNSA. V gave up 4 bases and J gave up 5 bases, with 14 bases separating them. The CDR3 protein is CASSSTGGRYGYTF. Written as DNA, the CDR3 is TGTGCCAGCAGCTCGACGGGGGGGCGGTATGGCTACACCTTC. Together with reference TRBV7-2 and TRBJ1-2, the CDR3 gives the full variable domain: GAGVSQSPSNKVTEKGKDVELRCDPISGHTALYWYRQSLGQGLEFLIYFQGNSAPDKSGLPSDRFSAERTGGSVSTLTIQRTQQEDSAVYLCASSSTGGRYGYTFGSGTRLTVV.

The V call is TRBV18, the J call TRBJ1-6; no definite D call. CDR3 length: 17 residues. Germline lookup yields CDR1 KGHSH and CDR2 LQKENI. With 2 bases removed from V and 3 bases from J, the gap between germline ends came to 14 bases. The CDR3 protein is CASSPDPQEYYNSPLHF. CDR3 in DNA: TGTGCCAGCTCACCAGATCCTCAGGAATACTATAATTCACCCCTCCACTTT.

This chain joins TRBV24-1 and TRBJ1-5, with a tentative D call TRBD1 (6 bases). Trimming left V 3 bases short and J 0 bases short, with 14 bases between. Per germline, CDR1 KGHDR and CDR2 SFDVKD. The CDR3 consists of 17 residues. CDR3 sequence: CATSDPGTSHSNQPQHF. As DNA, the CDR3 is TGTGCCACCAGTGATCCCGGGACAAGTCATAGCAATCAGCCCCAGCATTTT.

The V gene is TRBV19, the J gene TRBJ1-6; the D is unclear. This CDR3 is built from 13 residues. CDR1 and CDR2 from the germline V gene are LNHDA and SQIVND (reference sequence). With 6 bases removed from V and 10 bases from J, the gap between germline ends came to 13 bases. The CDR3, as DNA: TGTGCCAGTAGAGGCGTCCGGGGATCACCCCTCCACTTT. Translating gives CASRGVRGSPLHF.

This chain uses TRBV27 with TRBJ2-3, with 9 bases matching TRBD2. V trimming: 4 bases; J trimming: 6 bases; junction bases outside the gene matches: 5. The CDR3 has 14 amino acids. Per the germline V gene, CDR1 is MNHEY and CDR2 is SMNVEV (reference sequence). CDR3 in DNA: TGTGCCAGCAGTTATGGAGCGGGGGGCGATACGCAGTATTTT. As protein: CASSYGAGGDTQYF.

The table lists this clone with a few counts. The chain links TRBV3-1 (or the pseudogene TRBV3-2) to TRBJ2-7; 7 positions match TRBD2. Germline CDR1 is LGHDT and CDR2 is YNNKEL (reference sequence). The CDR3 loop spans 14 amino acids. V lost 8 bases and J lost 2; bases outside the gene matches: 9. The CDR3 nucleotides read TGTGCCAGCCCCTGGGGGAGGGAAACCTACGAGCAGTACTTC. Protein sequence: CASPWGRETYEQYF.

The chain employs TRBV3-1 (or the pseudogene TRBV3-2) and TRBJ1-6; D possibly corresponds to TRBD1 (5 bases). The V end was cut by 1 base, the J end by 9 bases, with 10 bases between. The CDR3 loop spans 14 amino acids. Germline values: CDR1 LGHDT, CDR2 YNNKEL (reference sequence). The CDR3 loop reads CASSQGRGSSPLHF. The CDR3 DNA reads TGTGCCAGCAGCCAAGGGAGGGGTAGTTCACCCCTCCACTTT.

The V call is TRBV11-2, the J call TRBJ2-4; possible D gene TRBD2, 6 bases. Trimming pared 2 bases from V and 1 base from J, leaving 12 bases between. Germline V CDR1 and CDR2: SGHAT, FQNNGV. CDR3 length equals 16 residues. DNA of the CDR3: TGTGCCAGCAGCTTAAGCACACGGGGGGCCAAAAACATTCAGTACTTC. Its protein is CASSLSTRGAKNIQYF.